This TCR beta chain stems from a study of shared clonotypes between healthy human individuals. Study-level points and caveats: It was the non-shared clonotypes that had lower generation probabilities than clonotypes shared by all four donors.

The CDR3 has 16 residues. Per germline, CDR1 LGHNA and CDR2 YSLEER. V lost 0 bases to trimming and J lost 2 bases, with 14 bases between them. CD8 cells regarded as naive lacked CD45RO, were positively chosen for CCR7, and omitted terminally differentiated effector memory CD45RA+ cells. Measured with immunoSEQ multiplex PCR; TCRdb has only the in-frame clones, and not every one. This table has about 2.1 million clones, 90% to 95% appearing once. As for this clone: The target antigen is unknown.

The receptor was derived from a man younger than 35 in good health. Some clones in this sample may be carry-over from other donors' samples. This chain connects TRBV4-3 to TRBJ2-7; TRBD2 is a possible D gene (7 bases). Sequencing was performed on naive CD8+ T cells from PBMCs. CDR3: CASSQERRGPAYEQYF. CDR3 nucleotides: TGCGCCAGCAGCCAAGAACGGCGGGGGCCCGCCTACGAGCAGTACTTC.